The 25 T cell receptor beta chains given below trace back to one sample, sequenced in a study of naive and memory T cell subsets. Findings and caveats of the study: Possibly reflecting memory cells re-expressing CD45RA, a few larger clonotypes occurred in naive repertoires, especially CD8.

Their antigens are not known. Two oligonucleotides, mixed equimolar, formed the beta constant-region primer covering TRBC1 and TRBC2. Nested alpha and beta constant-region primers with the SP2 primer drove four PCR rounds on ligated cDNA. One entry per CDR3 protein results from TCRdb running MiXCR on the UMI-ligation and nested PCR reads. The sample shows roughly 100,000 distinct CDR3 sequences, more than 12% of them seen only once. The sample was naive CD8+ T cells from blood. The source is a human donor in good health.

The chain uses TRBV20-1 and TRBJ2-3; unclear D gene. Trimming cost V 3 bases and J 2 bases, with 9 bases left between them. The CDR3 spans 13 residues. From germline, CDR1 is DFQATT and CDR2 SNEGSKA (reference sequence). This CDR3 reads CSARKPLTDTQYF. CDR3 nucleotide sequence: TGCAGTGCTAGGAAACCCCTCACAGATACGCAGTATTTT.

This clonotype appeared a few times. J is TRBJ2-7 and V is TRBV6-2 or TRBV6-3; no clear D gene. CDR3 size: 14 residues. Germline lookup yields CDR1 MNHEY and CDR2 SVGEGT. V was trimmed by 2 bases and J by 7 bases, leaving 15 bases between them. The DNA of the CDR3 is TGTGCCAGCAGTTACCTAGTGGACGGCGCGGAGCAGTACTTC. Residues: CASSYLVDGAEQYF.

This clonotype was detected many times. The V gene is TRBV4-2, the J gene TRBJ2-7; D possibly uses TRBD1 or TRBD2 (5 bases each). Trimming stripped 4 bases from V and 4 bases from J, with 11 bases between. Germline CDR1 reads LGHNA; CDR2 reads YNFKEQ. The CDR3 covers 13 residues. CDR3 sequence: CASSRDPGYEQYF. Written as DNA, the CDR3 is TGTGCCAGCAGCCGGGACCCGGGTTACGAGCAGTACTTC.

This clonotype was observed many times. V is TRBV12-3 or TRBV12-4 and J is TRBJ2-1, with a weak D call TRBD2 (6 bases). Trimming removed 5 bases from V and 7 bases from J, with 15 bases in between. There are 14 residues in the CDR3. Here the CDR3 reads CASSPLGAGNEQFF. The CDR3 DNA reads as TGTGCCAGCAGTCCCCTTGGGGCGGGGAATGAGCAGTTCTTC.

This chain links TRBV6-6 with TRBJ2-6, with 9 bases fitting TRBD1. The trim removed 10 bases at V and 1 base at J, leaving 8 bases unmatched. Germline assignment: CDR1 MNHNY and CDR2 SVGAGI (reference sequence). This CDR3 contains 16 residues. The CDR3 is CANSDRGFSGANVLTF. CDR3 DNA: TGTGCCAATTCCGACAGGGGGTTTTCTGGGGCCAACGTCCTGACTTTC.

The chain recombines TRBV6-2 or TRBV6-3 with TRBJ1-6; no firm D call. V was shortened by 0 bases and J by 10 bases, with 7 bases between the two germline ends. The CDR3 is 13 residues long. The germline CDR1 and CDR2 sequences are MNHEY and SVGEGT. The CDR3 sequence is CASSYSVESPLHF. Written as DNA, the CDR3 is TGTGCCAGCAGTTACTCCGTGGAATCACCCCTCCACTTT.

The chain combines TRBV29-1 with TRBJ2-1; no firm D call. The CDR3 is made up of 11 amino acids. V gave up 6 bases and J gave up 3 bases, with 6 bases separating them. Germline CDR1 is SQVTM and CDR2 is ANQGSEA. CDR3 in amino acids: CSVEYYNEQFF. Here the CDR3 DNA reads TGCAGCGTCGAATACTACAATGAGCAGTTCTTC.

This clonotype was seen only a few times. J is TRBJ1-1 and V is TRBV18; D ambiguous. Trimming cost V 0 bases and J 0 bases, with 17 bases left between them. Germline CDR1 and CDR2: KGHSH and LQKENI. The CDR3 spans 18 residues. DNA for the CDR3: TGTGCCAGCTCACCACCAGGTCAGTTGAATGGGATGAACACTGAAGCTTTCTTT. Protein: CASSPPGQLNGMNTEAFF.

The rearrangement links TRBV2 to TRBJ2-5, with D perhaps matching TRBD1 (5 bases). This CDR3 has 15 residues. The V gene's germline CDR1 is SNHLY and CDR2 FYNNEI. Trimming cost V 0 bases and J 3 bases, with 11 bases left between them. The CDR3, as DNA: TGTGCCAGCAGTGAAGCGCACAGGACGGAAGAGACCCAGTACTTC. It translates to CASSEAHRTEETQYF.

This clonotype showed up just a few times. The genes are TRBV30 and TRBJ2-3; 9 nucleotides match TRBD2. J was trimmed by 2 bases and V by 5 bases; bases with no gene match: 5. The CDR3 is made up of 14 amino acids. Germline loops: CDR1 GTSNPN, CDR2 SVGIG (reference sequence). CDR3: CAWGASGTTDTQYF. In DNA form, the CDR3 reads TGTGCCTGGGGGGCTAGCGGGACCACAGATACGCAGTATTTT.

This clonotype was seen repeatedly, ten times or more. V gene TRBV20-1 combines with J gene TRBJ2-1, with a possible D match to TRBD2 (6 bases). With 3 bases removed from V and 5 bases from J, the gap between germline ends came to 14 bases. This CDR3 region has 14 residues. From germline, CDR1 is DFQATT and CDR2 SNEGSKA (reference sequence). The CDR3 DNA sequence: TGCAGTGCTAGTGACATGACGGGGGACAATGAGCAGTTCTTC. Translation gives CSASDMTGDNEQFF.

This clonotype was found many times. The V call is TRBV5-4, the J call TRBJ1-1; D not resolved. This CDR3 spans 13 amino acids. Trimming took 3 bases from V and 1 from J, leaving 7 bases between them. From germline, CDR1 is SGHNT and CDR2 YYREEE (reference sequence). CDR3 bases: TGTGCCAGCAGCTCAGATGCGAACACTGAAGCTTTCTTT. Its translation is CASSSDANTEAFF.

The chain is built from TRBV7-3 and TRBJ2-3; D might be TRBD2 (5 bases). There are 15 residues in the CDR3. Germline lookup yields CDR1 SGHTA and CDR2 FQGTGA. Deletions cut 3 bases from V and 5 bases from J, with 15 bases between. This CDR3 is CASSLSGSDGDTQYF. The CDR3, as DNA: TGTGCCAGCAGCTTGAGTGGGAGTGATGGAGATACGCAGTATTTT.

J is TRBJ2-2 and V is TRBV16; the D is unclear. CDR3 length: 13 residues. Trimming took off 0 bases at V and 3 bases at J, with 2 bases between the two ends. CDR1 and CDR2 from the germline V gene are KGHSY and FQNENV. CDR3 loop: CASSQSDTGELFF. The DNA for the CDR3 is TGTGCCAGCAGCCAATCGGACACCGGGGAGCTGTTTTTT.

This chain links TRBV6-1 with TRBJ2-7; 11 bases are a match to TRBD2. This CDR3 comprises 13 residues. V trimming: 7 bases; J trimming: 4 bases; junction bases outside the gene matches: 3. Per the germline V gene, CDR1 is MNHNS and CDR2 is SASEGT. The CDR3 coding sequence is TGTGCCAGCATAGCGGGAGGGCAATACGAGCAGTACTTC. Its protein is CASIAGGQYEQYF.

V gene TRBV4-3 combines with J gene TRBJ2-2, with 7 bases matching TRBD2. J gave up 1 base and V 5 bases, and 4 bases lay outside the gene matches. The CDR3 runs 15 residues. Germline V gene data show CDR1 as LGHNA and CDR2 as YSLEER. CDR3 DNA sequence: TGCGCCAGCAGCGGGGGGGGTTTGAACACCGGGGAGCTGTTTTTT. Amino acid sequence: CASSGGGLNTGELFF.

This clonotype has a handful of counts. The rearrangement uses TRBV14 and TRBJ2-1; no definite D call. This CDR3 has 11 residues. The germline V gene has CDR1 SGHDN and CDR2 FVKESK. Trimming left V 5 bases short and J 14 bases short, with 13 bases between. The CDR3 DNA reads as TGTGCCAGCAGCGACATTTACTTCAAGTTCTTC. Its protein product is CASSDIYFKFF.

The V and J genes are TRBV28 and TRBJ1-6; D not certain. Germline assignment: CDR1 MDHEN and CDR2 SYDVKM. Trimming pared 5 bases from V and 9 bases from J, leaving 17 bases between. This CDR3 comprises 15 residues. The CDR3 spells CASSPRGGRVSPLHF. The CDR3 nucleotides read TGTGCCAGCAGTCCGCGGGGAGGGCGAGTTTCACCCCTCCACTTT.

The table lists this clonotype with a few counts. This chain connects TRBV12-3 or TRBV12-4 to TRBJ2-1, with TRBD2 matching 14 bases. Trimming removed 7 bases from V and 10 bases from J; junction bases left unmatched: 9. The CDR3 consists of 15 residues. The CDR3 loop reads CASISQGLAGVEQFF. The CDR3 region has the DNA TGTGCCAGCATTTCTCAGGGACTAGCGGGGGTAGAGCAGTTCTTC.

In regard to this clonotype: Just one base apart from a much larger clone, this may be a read error. Lacking the conserved final phenylalanine or tryptophan, this CDR3 likely reflects a read error. J is TRBJ2-1 and V is TRBV5-6; no reliable D call. V was clipped by 2 bases and J by 7 bases, with 7 bases between them. Germline values: CDR1 SGHDT, CDR2 YYEEEE. The CDR3 is 12 residues long. The CDR3: CASSFSVNEQFL. In DNA, the CDR3 is TGTGCCAGCAGCTTTTCGGTGAATGAGCAGTTCTTA.

Ten or more counts support this clonotype. The chain uses TRBV13 and TRBJ2-7, with 8 bases aligning to TRBD2. Germline V gene data show CDR1 as PRHDT and CDR2 as FYEKMQ (reference sequence). Germline trimming cut 0 bases from V and 3 bases from J; bases unmatched to any gene: 4. The CDR3 is 15 residues long. The CDR3 is CASSLGIAGYYEQYF. The CDR3, as DNA: TGTGCCAGCAGCTTAGGGATAGCGGGGTACTACGAGCAGTACTTC.

The V call is TRBV27, the J call TRBJ1-6; D is unclear. V dropped 2 bases and J dropped 5 bases, with 13 bases sitting between them. Germline CDR1 and CDR2: MNHEY and SMNVEV (reference sequence). The CDR3 spans 16 residues. DNA of the CDR3: TGTGCCAGCAGTTTAGGACCATGGCTTAATAATTCACCCCTCCACTTT. Its protein product is CASSLGPWLNNSPLHF.

The chain carries TRBV20-1 and TRBJ2-3; 8 nucleotides align to TRBD1. V was clipped by 4 bases and J by 2 bases; unmatched bases: 5. The CDR3 contains 14 residues. Germline V CDR1 and CDR2: DFQATT, SNEGSKA (reference sequence). CDR3 residues: CSATQTGDTDTQYF. The CDR3 DNA reads as TGCAGTGCTACTCAGACAGGGGACACAGATACGCAGTATTTT.

The chain combines TRBV5-4 with TRBJ1-6; no reliable D call. Trimming removed 4 bases from V and 0 bases from J, with 14 bases in between. CDR3 size: 17 residues. Germline V gene lookup returns CDR1 SGHNT and CDR2 YYREEE (reference sequence). As DNA, the CDR3 is TGTGCCAGCAGCGGAGGTGGGGAAAGCTCCTATAATTCACCCCTCCACTTT. It is translated as CASSGGGESSYNSPLHF. The variable domain in full, completed from reference TRBV5-4 and TRBJ1-6, reads ETGVTQSPTHLIKTRGQQVTLRCSSQSGHNTVSWYQQALGQGPQFIFQYYREEENGRGNFPPRFSGLQFPNYSSELNVNALELDDSALYLCASSGGGESSYNSPLHFGNGTRLTVT.

J is TRBJ2-7 and V is TRBV12-3 or TRBV12-4; perhaps TRBD1 as D (5 bases). The CDR3 sequence is 17 residues long. V was cut by 3 bases and J by 0 bases, with 18 bases left in between. CDR3 in amino acids: CASSFGRVSSSSYEQYF. CDR3 in DNA: TGTGCCAGCAGTTTCGGCAGGGTTTCCTCAAGCTCCTACGAGCAGTACTTC.